Below, 22 T cell receptor beta chains from the same sample are listed, as sequenced in a study of regulatory T cells in long-lasting Graves disease. According to the study, TCR beta libraries were built with iRepertoire HTBI primers and CDR3-region Arm-PCR. TCRdb analysed the multiplex PCR reads with MiXCR anew, one entry per CDR3 protein. The sample has roughly 420,000 distinct CDR3 sequences, about 14% seen once. The sample's time point: newly diagnosed GD, antithyroid drugs for less than 3 months. The TCR library was made from RNA extracted from PBMCs. Here the sequenced sample was peripheral blood mononuclear cells (PBMCs), taken at new diagnosis, from a patient treated with antithyroid drugs. The receptors here all came from a female donor with Graves disease.

This clonotype was seen a few times. The V gene is TRBV6-1, the J gene TRBJ2-2; tentatively, D is TRBD1 (6 bases). In germline, CDR1 is MNHNS, CDR2 SASEGT. There are 14 residues in the CDR3. V was pared by 10 bases and J by 3 bases, with 15 bases between. DNA of the CDR3: TGTGCCACACCGGGACACCTATACACCGGGGAGCTGTTTTTT. Residues: CATPGHLYTGELFF.

This clonotype was detected many times. The V call is TRBV10-3, the J call TRBJ1-2; 8 bases align to TRBD1. The germline V gene has CDR1 ENHRY and CDR2 SYGVKD. Unmatched junction bases numbered 2, after V lost 2 bases and J lost 6 bases. This CDR3 has 13 residues. The CDR3 spells CAISENRGDGYTF. In nucleotides, the CDR3 is TGTGCCATCAGTGAGAACAGGGGGGATGGCTACACCTTC.

This chain connects TRBV20-1 to TRBJ2-1; 11 bases align to TRBD2. Trimming removed 4 bases from V and 6 bases from J; junction bases left unmatched: 2. The germline V gene encodes CDR1 DFQATT and CDR2 SNEGSKA (reference sequence). This CDR3 is built from 13 residues. CDR3 loop: CSAIAGGINEQFF. CDR3 nucleotides: TGCAGTGCTATAGCGGGGGGGATCAATGAGCAGTTCTTC.

The CDR3 spells CAIRGLAGGEQFF. The CDR3, as DNA: TGTGCCATCAGGGGACTAGCGGGAGGCGAGCAGTTCTTC. The chain carries TRBV10-3 and TRBJ2-1, with TRBD2 identical over 15 bases. There are 13 residues in the CDR3. Trimming took 6 bases from V and 10 from J; bases not matched to a gene: 1. Germline assignment: CDR1 ENHRY and CDR2 SYGVKD.

Of note for this clonotype: One base separates it from a far larger clone, so it is likely a read error. This CDR3 is missing its conserved last phenylalanine or tryptophan, likely due to a read error. CDR3 coding DNA: TGTGCCAGCTCACCAGGCGGGGAAGAGACCCAGTACCTC. It encodes CASSPGGEETQYL. The chain couples TRBV18 to TRBJ2-1; D might be TRBD2 (6 bases). The DNA end favors TRBJ2-5, so the J call may be wrong. This CDR3 is built from 13 residues. Germline loops: CDR1 KGHSH, CDR2 LQKENI.

Many counts were recorded for this clonotype. V usage is TRBV7-2 and J usage is TRBJ1-2, with D maybe TRBD1 (6 bases). Deletions cut 0 bases from V and 6 bases from J, with 11 bases between. Germline V gives CDR1 SGHTA, CDR2 FQGNSA. The CDR3 is made up of 14 amino acids. In nucleotides, the CDR3 is TGTGCCAGCAGCTTAGCGGCAGGGGATAATGGCTACACCTTC. The encoded protein is CASSLAAGDNGYTF.

This clonotype showed up just a few times. The chain has TRBV19 and TRBJ2-7, with 9 nucleotides matching TRBD2. Germline V gene lookup returns CDR1 LNHDA and CDR2 SQIVND (reference sequence). V was clipped by 9 bases and J by 6 bases; unmatched bases: 9. The CDR3 is made up of 13 amino acids. The CDR3 sequence: CASRLLAGSEQYF. Written as DNA, the CDR3 is TGTGCCAGCCGACTCCTAGCGGGAAGCGAGCAGTACTTC.

This clonotype showed up many times. The gene calls are TRBV5-1 and TRBJ1-2; 7 positions agree with TRBD1. The CDR3 totals 15 residues. Germline V gene data show CDR1 as SGHRS and CDR2 as YFSETQ. J lost 8 bases, V lost 4 bases, and 14 bases had no gene match. In nucleotides, the CDR3 is TGCGCCAGCAGCCTCCAAGGACGACAGGGTAGCGGCTACACCTTC. Translated: CASSLQGRQGSGYTF.

This clonotype was seen a handful of times. This chain joins TRBV28 and TRBJ2-2; D gene uncertain. This CDR3 spans 14 amino acids. Trimming pared 6 bases from V and 6 bases from J, leaving 14 bases between. CDR1 is MDHEN and CDR2 is SYDVKM in the germline V gene. CDR3 region: CASSLGEPSGELFF. The DNA of the CDR3 is TGTGCCAGCAGCCTAGGAGAACCATCCGGGGAGCTGTTTTTT.

The table lists this clonotype with many counts. The rearrangement uses TRBV7-3 and TRBJ2-3; a weak D match, TRBD1 (5 bases). Between the trimmed V and J ends, which lost 5 bases and 2 bases, there was a span of 23 bases. The CDR3 length is 18 residues. Germline V gives CDR1 SGHTA, CDR2 FQGTGA. The CDR3 reads CASSHSDRPATYTDTQYF. CDR3 bases: TGTGCCAGCAGCCACTCCGACAGACCCGCGACGTACACAGATACGCAGTATTTT.

CDR3 amino acids: CASSLAGFSSKEQYF. In nucleotides, the CDR3 is TGTGCCAGCAGCTTAGCTGGTTTTTCCTCGAAAGAGCAGTACTTC. The V gene is TRBV7-6, the J gene TRBJ2-7; no reliable D call. Germline loops: CDR1 SGHVS, CDR2 FNYEAQ. V was pared by 0 bases and J by 7 bases, with 16 bases between. The CDR3 consists of 15 residues. The variable domain in full, completed from reference TRBV7-6 and TRBJ2-7, reads GAGVSQSPRYKVTKRGQDVALRCDPISGHVSLYWYRQALGQGPEFLTYFNYEAQQDKSGLPNDRFSAERPEGSISTLTIQRTEQRDSAMYRCASSLAGFSSKEQYFGPGTRLTVT.

This clonotype occurred many times. The chain is built from TRBV12-3 or TRBV12-4 and TRBJ1-1, with unresolved D. V was pared by 3 bases and J by 3 bases, with 8 bases between. The CDR3 sequence is 13 residues long. In DNA form, the CDR3 reads TGTGCCAGCAGTTTTAACGCTCACACTGAAGCTTTCTTT. Its translation: CASSFNAHTEAFF.

The rearrangement uses TRBV6-1 and TRBJ1-1, with TRBD1 as a possible D gene (5 bases). The CDR3 is 14 residues long. Germline CDR1 reads MNHNS; CDR2 reads SASEGT. Trimming pared 9 bases from V and 3 bases from J, leaving 17 bases between. CDR3 protein: CASQGRGRDTEAFF. The CDR3 nucleotides are TGTGCCAGTCAGGGTAGGGGCAGGGACACTGAAGCTTTCTTT.

The genes are TRBV5-4 and TRBJ2-3, with 9 bases matching TRBD2. Matching the DNA end better, TRBJ2-1 makes the J call doubtful. The CDR3 spans 14 residues. Germline CDR1 and CDR2: SGHNT and YYREEE (reference sequence). In DNA, the CDR3 is TGTGCCAGCAGCTTCGGGCGGGGGGGCTACGAGCAGTTCTTC. Translating it yields CASSFGRGGYEQFF.

This clonotype occurred many times. CDR3 protein: CASSSLYPFVGTGTYEQYF. CDR3 DNA sequence: TGTGCCAGCAGCTCCTTATATCCATTTGTCGGGACGGGGACCTACGAGCAGTACTTC. The chain recombines TRBV7-9 with TRBJ2-7; D might be TRBD1 or TRBD2, each matching 5 bases. V was clipped by 4 bases and J by 2 bases, with 27 bases between them. The CDR3 covers 19 residues. Germline V lookup: CDR1 SEHNR, CDR2 FQNEAQ (reference sequence).

The chain carries TRBV5-6 and TRBJ2-1; D not resolved. The CDR3 is made up of 15 amino acids. Germline CDR1 is SGHDT and CDR2 is YYEEEE. Deletions cut 0 bases from V and 7 bases from J, with 14 bases between. DNA for the CDR3: TGTGCCAGCAGCTTGGGGTTAGTCAGGAAAAATGAGCAGTTCTTC. It yields the protein CASSLGLVRKNEQFF.

This clonotype occurred many times. The CDR3 DNA reads as TGTGCCAGCAGTTTTGATAGGGGAAAAATGCCCCAGCATTTT. Translated, it gives CASSFDRGKMPQHF. The gene calls are TRBV27 and TRBJ1-5, with D maybe TRBD1 (5 bases). The germline gives CDR1 MNHEY, CDR2 SMNVEV (reference sequence). V was shortened by 3 bases and J by 9 bases, with 15 bases between the two germline ends. The CDR3 consists of 14 residues.

This clonotype was recorded many times. V and J are TRBV12-5 and TRBJ1-1; possibly TRBD1 for D (5 bases). This CDR3 comprises 15 residues. The V gene's germline CDR1 is LGHNT and CDR2 FRNRAP. The V end was cut by 5 bases, the J end by 5 bases, with 18 bases between. The CDR3 nucleotides are TGTGCTAGTGGTCCTCGAGGGGACGGAGTTACTGAAGCTTTCTTT. It yields the protein CASGPRGDGVTEAFF. Full variable domain (outside the CDR3, taken from reference TRBV12-5 and TRBJ1-1): DARVTQTPRHKVTEMGQEVTMRCQPILGHNTVFWYRQTMMQGLELLAYFRNRAPLDDSGMPKDRFSAEMPDATLATLKIQPSEPRDSAVYFCASGPRGDGVTEAFFGQGTRLTVV.

The chain employs TRBV7-2 and TRBJ2-5, with a possible D match to TRBD2 (5 bases). The V and J ends lost 1 base and 2 bases respectively, with 14 bases between them. The CDR3 runs 16 residues. Germline assignment: CDR1 SGHTA and CDR2 FQGNSA. The CDR3 reads CASSLESGRDQETQYF. The CDR3 region has the DNA TGTGCCAGCAGCTTAGAGTCCGGACGGGATCAAGAGACCCAGTACTTC.

This clonotype occurred many times. The V and J genes are TRBV27 and TRBJ2-1; D assignment may be TRBD1 or TRBD2 (5 bases each). V lost 2 bases and J 5 bases, leaving 19 bases between the germline ends. This CDR3 contains 17 residues. CDR1 and CDR2 (germline): MNHEY, SMNVEV (reference sequence). In DNA form, the CDR3 reads TGTGCCAGCAGTTTAATTCCATGGGACCCCCCCCACAATGAGCAGTTCTTC. The encoded protein is CASSLIPWDPPHNEQFF.

This clonotype has ten or more counts. The chain combines TRBV7-2 with TRBJ1-5, with 10 bases that match TRBD1. Germline trimming cut 4 bases from V and 4 bases from J; bases unmatched to any gene: 4. The CDR3 length is 15 residues. Per the germline V gene, CDR1 is SGHTA and CDR2 is FQGNSA. The CDR3, as DNA: TGTGCCAGCAGCTCCCAGGGACAGGGGAATCAGCCCCAGCATTTT. It is translated as CASSSQGQGNQPQHF. The full variable domain, completed using reference TRBV7-2 and TRBJ1-5, is GAGVSQSPSNKVTEKGKDVELRCDPISGHTALYWYRQSLGQGLEFLIYFQGNSAPDKSGLPSDRFSAERTGGSVSTLTIQRTQQEDSAVYLCASSSQGQGNQPQHFGDGTRLSIL.

This clonotype was seen only a few times. The rearrangement joins TRBV19 to TRBJ1-1; the match to TRBD1 covers 7 bases. CDR1 is LNHDA and CDR2 is SQIVND in the germline V gene (reference sequence). This CDR3 region has 13 residues. The V segment lost 6 bases and the J segment 6 bases; nucleotides outside the gene matches: 7. The CDR3 loop reads CASRGTDFPEAFF. The DNA of the CDR3 is TGTGCCAGTAGGGGGACAGACTTTCCTGAAGCTTTCTTT.